The entry below describes one TCR beta chain. The antigen it binds to is not known. A read error may produce the germline difference seen at one junction end. Only healthy Caucasian donors were included. The twin cohort comprised three pairs of female monozygotic twins, all aged roughly 18 to 29 years. Peripheral blood mononuclear cells were the source from which RNA for the TCR libraries was isolated. From the cysteine through the phenylalanine, the CDR3 covers 17 amino acids. Of all the DNA, just the CDR3 is kept, 51 bases in frame from base 1. The germline V gene encodes CDR1 SGHTA and CDR2 FQGTGA. Library preparation was by 5' RACE. The sequencer was an Illumina HiSeq 2000. A universal primer binding site was introduced by template switching, and a unique molecular identifier was present in the final cDNA, enabling accurate counting of TCR cDNA molecules. Specific primers in the conserved constant-segment region were used to synthesize first-strand cDNA for the TCR alpha and beta chains. To control for contamination, each cDNA library was double barcoded with a SMART-Mk sample barcode plus Illumina barcodes. TruSeq adapter sequences along with Illumina sample barcodes were introduced in two successive PCR steps. The Illumina HiSeq platform was used with custom primers to sequence TCR alpha and beta cDNA libraries. For the original study's pipeline: MiGEC processed the raw reads to extract unique molecular identifiers, while MiXCR was used to determine the CDR3 positions. Recombination models were inferred per individual with the repgenHMM and IGoR tools using an EM algorithm. Shared clonotypes were analyzed with the tcR package in R, and sharing was normalized by the product of cloneset sizes. To study raw recombination free of thymic and clonal selection effects, out-of-frame nonproductive sequences were analyzed. Using fastp at Q25 and MiXCR, TCRdb reprocessed the public reads and kept productive beta chains. Every distinct CDR3 protein forms one entry, paired with its most common genes and DNA. The V and J calls follow TCRdb's processing rather than the paper's. For this sample there are 550,000 to 700,000 distinct CDR3 sequences; more than 9% appear just once. Roughly 3.2% of the sample goes to the ten largest clones.

The sample comes from a study of identical twins (dated by TCRdb to the mid-2010s). With respect to the entire study: To test whether fetal clonotypes persist, the study used deep sequencing on TCR alpha and beta repertoires from monozygotic twins, unrelated adults of various ages, and cord blood. Replicate twin experiments were performed at different times using different library preparation protocols to rule out contamination. Paper-wide results and their limitations: Compared with coincidental sharing between unrelated individuals, out-of-frame TCR alpha sequences shared between twins showed an excess of sequences with low generation probability. Excess twin sharing in beta out-of-frame sequences was weaker because fewer shared sequences lowered the signal-to-noise ratio. Because the same donors could not be followed over many years, conclusions were based on cross-sectional statistical analysis. Invariant T cells such as MAIT and iNKT could partly confound zero-insertion analyses, although diverse VJ usage argued against such confounding for most clonotypes. In monozygotic twins, out-of-frame TCR alpha sharing was systematically underestimated by recombination models, although the models agreed with sharing between unrelated individuals. Abundant cord blood beta clonotypes carried fewer insertions; young adult naive repertoires showed a weaker similar trend, while memory repertoires showed none.

These data were likewise used in another study, on yellow fever vaccine responses in identical twins. From that second study: The authors reported that the T cell response to vaccination in identical twins appeared partly convergent and partly personalized. In identical twins, the study followed T cell clones that responded to the vaccine with precision.

The TCR was taken from a woman aged 18-30 years in good health. The V and J segments used are TRBV7-3 and TRBJ2-5, and TRBD2 matches 12 of the central bases. The sample taken for sequencing was PBMCs. CDR3 sequence: CTSSPAKGTSGFETQYF. Here is the DNA: TGTACCAGCAGCCCCGCCAAGGGGACTAGCGGGTTCGAGACCCAGTACTTC.